This T cell receptor (beta chain) was retrieved from a study of T cell responses to AZD1222 COVID-19 vaccine. The germline V gene has CDR1 SGHRS and CDR2 YFSETQ. CDR3 length equals 15 residues. V lost 0 bases to trimming and J lost 5 bases, with 14 bases between them. This clone showed up just once. Method: immunoSEQ multiplex PCR; TCRdb's copy keeps in-frame clones and lacks some. This table has some 31,000 clones, 93% appearing once. The TCR was taken from an adult in good health. This sequence joins TRBV5-1 and TRBJ1-1, with unresolved D. This specimen consisted of peripheral blood, obtained on day 0 of AZD1222 vaccination. CDR3 bases: TGCGCCAGCAGCTTGGGATGGGGAATGGGTACTGAAGCTTTCTTT. It is translated as CASSLGWGMGTEAFF.